This T cell receptor (beta chain) stems from a study of cytomegalovirus exposure and HLA in healthy donors. Study overall: In an early release, HLA-typed donors contributed 77 million or so unique TCR sequences.

Germline V CDR1 and CDR2: SGDLS, YYNGEE. This CDR3 has 15 residues. V shed 2 bases and J 1 base; nucleotides not matched to a gene: 4. Primers for the PCR totalled 60 Vbeta and 13 Jbeta. Data came from immunoSEQ multiplex PCR; TCRdb stores just in-frame clones and leaves some out. The sample holds some 120,000 clones. V usage is TRBV9 and J usage is TRBJ1-2, with 8 bases fitting TRBD1. Material: PBMCs. The sequence came from a man in his late teens or twenties in good health and CMV-seronegative. CDR3 sequence reads: CASSVNRGNNYGYTF. The CDR3 bases are TGTGCCAGCAGCGTCAACAGGGGGAATAACTATGGCTACACCTTC.